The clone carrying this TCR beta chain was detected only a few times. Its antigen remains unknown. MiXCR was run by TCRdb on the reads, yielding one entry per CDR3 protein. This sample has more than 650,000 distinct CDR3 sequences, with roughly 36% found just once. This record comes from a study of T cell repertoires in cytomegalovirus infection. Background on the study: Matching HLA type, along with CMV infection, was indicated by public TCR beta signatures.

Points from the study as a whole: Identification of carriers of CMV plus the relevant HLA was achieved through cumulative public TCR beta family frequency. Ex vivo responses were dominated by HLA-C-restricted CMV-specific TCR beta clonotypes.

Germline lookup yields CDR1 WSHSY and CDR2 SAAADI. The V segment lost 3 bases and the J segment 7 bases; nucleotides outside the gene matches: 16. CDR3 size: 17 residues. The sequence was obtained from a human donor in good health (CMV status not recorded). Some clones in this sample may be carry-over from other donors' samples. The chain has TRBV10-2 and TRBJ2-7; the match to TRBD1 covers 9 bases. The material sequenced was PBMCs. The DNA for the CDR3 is TGCGCCAGCAGTGACGTTGGACTTGGCGGGACAGGGTATGAGCAGTACTTC. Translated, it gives CASSDVGLGGTGYEQYF.